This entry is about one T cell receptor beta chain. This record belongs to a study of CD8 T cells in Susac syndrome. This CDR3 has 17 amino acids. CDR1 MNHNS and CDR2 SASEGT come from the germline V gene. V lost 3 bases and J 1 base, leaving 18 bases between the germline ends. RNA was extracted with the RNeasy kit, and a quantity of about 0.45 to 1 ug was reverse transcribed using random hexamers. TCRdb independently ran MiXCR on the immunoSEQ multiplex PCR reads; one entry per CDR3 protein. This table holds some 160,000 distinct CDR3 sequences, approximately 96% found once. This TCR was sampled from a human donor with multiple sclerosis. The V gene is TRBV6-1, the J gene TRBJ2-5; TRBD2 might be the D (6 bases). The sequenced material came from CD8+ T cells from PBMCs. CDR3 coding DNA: TGTGCCAGCAGTGATATGGCTTACGGGGAGGTCCAAGAGACCCAGTACTTC. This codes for CASSDMAYGEVQETQYF.